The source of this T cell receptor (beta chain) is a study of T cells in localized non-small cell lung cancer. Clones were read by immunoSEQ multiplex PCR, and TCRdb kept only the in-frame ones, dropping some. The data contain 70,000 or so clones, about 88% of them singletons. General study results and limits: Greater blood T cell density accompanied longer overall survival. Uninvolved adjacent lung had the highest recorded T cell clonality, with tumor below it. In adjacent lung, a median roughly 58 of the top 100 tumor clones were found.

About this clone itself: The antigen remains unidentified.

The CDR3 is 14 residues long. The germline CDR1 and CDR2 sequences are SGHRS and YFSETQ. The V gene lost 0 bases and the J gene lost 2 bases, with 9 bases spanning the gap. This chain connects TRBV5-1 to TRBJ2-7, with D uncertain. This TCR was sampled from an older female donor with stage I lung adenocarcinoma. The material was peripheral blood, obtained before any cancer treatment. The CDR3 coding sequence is TGCGCCAGCAGCTTGGATCCGGGCACCTACGAGCAGTACTTC. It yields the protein CASSLDPGTYEQYF. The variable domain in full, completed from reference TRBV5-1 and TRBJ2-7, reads KAGVTQTPRYLIKTRGQQVTLSCSPISGHRSVSWYQQTPGQGLQFLFEYFSETQRNKGNFPGRFSGRQFSNSRSEMNVSTLELGDSALYLCASSLDPGTYEQYFGPGTRLTVT.